This TCR beta chain was identified in a study of blood T cells in healthy people across ages (dated by TCRdb to the mid-2010s). Regarding the study in general: Template switching captured roughly one uniquely barcoded TCR beta cDNA molecule per two T cells in model experiments. Age-related changes in TCR beta repertoire diversity were measured in the study by deep sequencing normalized with unique cDNA molecular identifiers. The donors were divided into four age groups: young (average roughly 15 years), middle-aged (roughly 42), aged (around 67) and long-lived (roughly 86). To avoid experimental bias, donors of different ages were spread randomly across the sequencing lanes. Two additional independent replicas of 1 million unique cDNA reads from the same blood draw were analyzed for two donors (one aged 18 to 30 and one aged 80 or older).

CDR1 and CDR2 were assigned from the germline V gene (reference sequence) as DFQATT and SNEGSKA. The CDR3 has 13 amino acids, counting the end cysteine and phenylalanine. The DNA shown is the 39-base CDR3, in frame from base 1. Trimming removed 0 bases from V and 7 bases from J, leaving 9 bases between the germline ends. Library generation was performed with 5' RACE. The instrument was an Illumina HiSeq 2500. A second PCR of roughly 7 to 11 cycles was performed with a sample-barcoded 5' primer and a J-beta primer mix. A template-switch 5' adaptor carrying 12 random nucleotides introduced a unique molecular identifier onto each TCR beta cDNA molecule. Each sample yielded at least 3 million CDR3-containing paired-end reads. First-strand cDNA was synthesized from all RNA with the Mint cDNA synthesis kit, primed by a TRBC-specific oligonucleotide. After uracil-DNA glycosylase treatment, a first 18-cycle PCR used universal primers M1SS and BC2_uni_R on all cDNA. As for the authors' bioinformatics: Normalization of each sample was performed by random selection of 1 million high-quality reads, each carrying a distinct molecular identifier. Instead of being binned into consensus sequences, reads that shared molecular identifiers were thrown out. MiTCR, with a Q25 quality threshold and the strictest error-elimination algorithm, was used for CDR3 identification, clonotype clustering and error correction. A nonparametric unseen species model with Euler transformation was used to estimate lower-bound total TCR beta diversity. Using fastp trimming at Q25 and MiXCR clonotype assembly, TCRdb reanalyzed the public sequencing data and kept in-frame beta chains. CDR3 protein sequences are deduplicated, and each keeps its most common genes and DNA. TCRdb's processing, not the study's, gives the V and J calls here. The sample table shows about a million distinct CDR3 sequences, and about 53% are seen once. About a fifth of the sample belongs to the ten largest clones.

Concerning this clonotype: Its antigen is unknown. No clone much larger than this one lies a single base away; base qualities are absent.

What the authors observed across the whole study: There was a strong correlation between observed TCR beta diversity and the percentage of naive T cells measured by flow cytometry. Because profiling used bulk unsorted PBMCs, naive and antigen-experienced compartments could not be compared conclusively. As age increased, observed TCR beta diversity per million T cells dropped in a roughly linear way, and a significant reduction was already evident by age 40. Compared with the aged group, the long-lived group had more naive CD4+ T cells, fewer expanded clones and increased TCR diversity, a pattern suggesting age selection. Because donor CMV infection status was unknown, age-related changes in expanded clonotypes were potentially confounded. Total diversity estimates from one million sequenced T cells were considered lower bounds and underestimates.

Systemically healthy Caucasian individuals from Russia, some 36 in total and aged 6 to 90 years, were included as donors. Approximately 9 milliliters of peripheral blood were collected from each donor into EDTA-treated Vacutainer tubes. Ficoll-Paque density-gradient centrifugation was used to isolate PBMCs, with at least 6 million per sample. Trizol reagent was used to extract total RNA from PBMCs, with at least 5 micrograms per sample. For every donor, flow cytometry on a PBMC aliquot measured the percentage of naive CD45RAhigh/CD27high T cells. This TCR derives from a woman aged 60-75 years in good health. The sequenced sample was blood. The sequence joins TRBV20-1 to TRBJ2-2; the D gene is not confidently resolved. The CDR3 amino acid sequence is: CSARDGVGGELFF. The nucleotide sequence is given as TGCAGTGCTAGAGATGGGGTGGGCGGGGAGCTGTTTTTT.